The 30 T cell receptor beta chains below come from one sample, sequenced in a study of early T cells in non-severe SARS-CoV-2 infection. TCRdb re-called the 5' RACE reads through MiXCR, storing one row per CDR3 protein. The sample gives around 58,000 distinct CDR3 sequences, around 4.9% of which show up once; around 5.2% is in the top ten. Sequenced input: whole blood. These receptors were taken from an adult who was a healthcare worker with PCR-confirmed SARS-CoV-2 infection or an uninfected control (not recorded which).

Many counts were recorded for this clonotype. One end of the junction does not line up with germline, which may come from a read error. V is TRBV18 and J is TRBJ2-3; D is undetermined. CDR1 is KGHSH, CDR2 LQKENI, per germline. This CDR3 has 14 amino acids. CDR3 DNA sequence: TGTGCCAGCTCACTCGCCCAGAGCAGAGATACGCAGTATTTT. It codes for CASSLAQSRDTQYF.

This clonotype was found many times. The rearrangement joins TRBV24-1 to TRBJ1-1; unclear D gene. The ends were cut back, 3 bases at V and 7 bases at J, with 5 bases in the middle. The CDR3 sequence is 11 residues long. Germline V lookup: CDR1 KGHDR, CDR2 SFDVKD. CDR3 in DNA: TGTGCCACCAGTGATACAGTTGAAGCTTTCTTT. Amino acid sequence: CATSDTVEAFF.

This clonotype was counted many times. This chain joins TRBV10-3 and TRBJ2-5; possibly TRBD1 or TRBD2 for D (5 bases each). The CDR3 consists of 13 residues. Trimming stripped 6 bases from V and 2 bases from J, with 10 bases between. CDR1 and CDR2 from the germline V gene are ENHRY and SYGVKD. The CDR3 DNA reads TGTGCCATCAGAGGGACGCAGCAAGAGACCCAGTACTTC. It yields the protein CAIRGTQQETQYF.

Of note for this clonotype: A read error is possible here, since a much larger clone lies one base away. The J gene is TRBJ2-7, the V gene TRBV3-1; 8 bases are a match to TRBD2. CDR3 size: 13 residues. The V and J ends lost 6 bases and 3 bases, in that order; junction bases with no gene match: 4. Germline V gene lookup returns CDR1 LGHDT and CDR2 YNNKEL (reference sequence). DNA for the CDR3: TGTGCCAGCAGTCGGACTAGCTGCTACGAGCAGTACTTC. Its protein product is CASSRTSCYEQYF.

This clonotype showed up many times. The CDR3 sequence is CASRERGAYEQYF. The CDR3, as DNA: TGTGCCAGCAGGGAAAGGGGGGCCTACGAGCAGTACTTC. The chain uses TRBV7-8 and TRBJ2-7, with D perhaps being TRBD1 or TRBD2 (6 bases each). CDR3 length equals 13 residues. The germline CDR1 and CDR2 sequences are SGHVS and FQNEAQ. The germline V and J ends were trimmed by 6 bases and 2 bases, with 11 bases remaining between them.

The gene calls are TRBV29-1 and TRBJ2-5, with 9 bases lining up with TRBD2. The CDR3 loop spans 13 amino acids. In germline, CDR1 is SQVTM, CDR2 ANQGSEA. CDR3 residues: CNLSREGRETQYF. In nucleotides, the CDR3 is TGCAACCTTTCGCGGGAGGGCCGGGAGACCCAGTACTTC.

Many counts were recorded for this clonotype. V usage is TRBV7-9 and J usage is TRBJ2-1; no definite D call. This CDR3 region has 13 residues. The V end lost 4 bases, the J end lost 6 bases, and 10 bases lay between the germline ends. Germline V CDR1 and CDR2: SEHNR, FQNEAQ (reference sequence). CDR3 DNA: TGTGCCAGCAGCTCCGTCGAACGCAATGAGCAGTTCTTC. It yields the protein CASSSVERNEQFF.

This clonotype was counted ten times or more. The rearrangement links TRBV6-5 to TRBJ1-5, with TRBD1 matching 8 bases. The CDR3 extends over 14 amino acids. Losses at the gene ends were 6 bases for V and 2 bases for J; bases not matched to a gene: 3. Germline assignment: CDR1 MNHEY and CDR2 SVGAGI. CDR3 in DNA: TGTGCCAGCAGGCGGACAGGGCGCAATCAGCCCCAGCATTTT. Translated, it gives CASRRTGRNQPQHF.

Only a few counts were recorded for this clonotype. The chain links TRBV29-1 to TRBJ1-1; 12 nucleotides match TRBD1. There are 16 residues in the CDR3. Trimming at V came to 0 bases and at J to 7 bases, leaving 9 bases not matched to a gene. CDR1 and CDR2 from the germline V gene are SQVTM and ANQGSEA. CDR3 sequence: CSVEDRQGQGAIEAFF. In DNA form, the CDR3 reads TGCAGCGTTGAAGATCGACAGGGACAGGGGGCGATTGAAGCTTTCTTT.

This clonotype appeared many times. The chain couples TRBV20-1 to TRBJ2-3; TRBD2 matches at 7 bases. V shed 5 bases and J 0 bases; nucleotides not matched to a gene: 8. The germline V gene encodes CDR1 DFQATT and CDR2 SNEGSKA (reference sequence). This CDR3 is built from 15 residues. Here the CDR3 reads CSAGARGGSTDTQYF. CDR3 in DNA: TGCAGTGCTGGTGCACGCGGGGGTAGCACAGATACGCAGTATTTT.

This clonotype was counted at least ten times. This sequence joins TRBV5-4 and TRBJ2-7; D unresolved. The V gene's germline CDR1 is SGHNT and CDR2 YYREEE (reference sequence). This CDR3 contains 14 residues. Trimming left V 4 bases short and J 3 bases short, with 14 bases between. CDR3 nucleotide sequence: TGTGCCAGCAGCGAAGGAAACAATGACTACGAGCAGTACTTC. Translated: CASSEGNNDYEQYF.

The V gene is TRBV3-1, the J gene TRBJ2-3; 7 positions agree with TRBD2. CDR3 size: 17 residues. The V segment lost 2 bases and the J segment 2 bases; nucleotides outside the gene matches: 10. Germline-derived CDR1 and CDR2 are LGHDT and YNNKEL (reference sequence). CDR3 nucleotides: TGTGCCAGCAGCCAAAAAGGTGGGAGGGGTCCCACAGATACGCAGTATTTT. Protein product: CASSQKGGRGPTDTQYF.

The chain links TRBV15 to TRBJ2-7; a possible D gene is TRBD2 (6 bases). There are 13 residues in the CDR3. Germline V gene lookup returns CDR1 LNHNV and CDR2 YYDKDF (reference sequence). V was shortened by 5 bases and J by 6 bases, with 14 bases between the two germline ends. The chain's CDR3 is CATSWSQEGEQYF. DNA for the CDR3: TGTGCCACCAGCTGGAGTCAGGAGGGCGAGCAGTACTTC.

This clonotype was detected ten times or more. CDR3 amino acids: CASNNLGTSGMWPEQFF. DNA for the CDR3: TGTGCCAGCAACAACTTAGGGACTAGCGGGATGTGGCCTGAGCAGTTCTTC. The V call is TRBV11-2, the J call TRBJ2-1; TRBD2 matches 13 bases. From germline, CDR1 is SGHAT and CDR2 FQNNGV. The CDR3 length is 17 residues. J lost 9 bases, V lost 7 bases, and 15 bases had no gene match.

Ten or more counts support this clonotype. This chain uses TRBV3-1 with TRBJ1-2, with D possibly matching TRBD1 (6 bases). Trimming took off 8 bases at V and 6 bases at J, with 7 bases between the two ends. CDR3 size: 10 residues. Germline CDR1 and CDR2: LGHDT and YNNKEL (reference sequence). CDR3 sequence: CASYRDGYTF. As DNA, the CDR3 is TGTGCCAGCTACAGGGATGGCTACACCTTC.

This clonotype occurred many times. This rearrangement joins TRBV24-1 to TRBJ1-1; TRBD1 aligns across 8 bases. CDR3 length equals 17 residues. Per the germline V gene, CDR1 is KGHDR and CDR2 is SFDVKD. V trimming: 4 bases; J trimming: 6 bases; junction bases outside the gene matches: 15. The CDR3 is CATSDPRGQGGIAEAFF. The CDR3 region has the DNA TGTGCCACCAGTGACCCCCGCGGACAGGGCGGGATCGCTGAAGCTTTCTTT.

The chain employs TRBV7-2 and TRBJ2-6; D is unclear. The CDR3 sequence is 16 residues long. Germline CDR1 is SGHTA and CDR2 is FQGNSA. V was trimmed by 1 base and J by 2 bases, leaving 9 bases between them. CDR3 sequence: CASSLDVNTGANVLTF. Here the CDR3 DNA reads TGTGCCAGCAGCTTAGACGTGAACACTGGGGCCAACGTCCTGACTTTC. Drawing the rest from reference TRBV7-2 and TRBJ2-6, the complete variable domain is GAGVSQSPSNKVTEKGKDVELRCDPISGHTALYWYRQSLGQGLEFLIYFQGNSAPDKSGLPSDRFSAERTGGSVSTLTIQRTQQEDSAVYLCASSLDVNTGANVLTFGAGSRLTVL.

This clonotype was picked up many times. CDR3 nucleotide sequence: TGTGCTAGTGGGGCCTCAGTGAACACTGAAGCTTTCTTT. It is translated as CASGASVNTEAFF. The chain combines TRBV12-5 with TRBJ1-1; no definite D call. The CDR3 spans 13 residues. Trimming removed 6 bases from V and 0 bases from J, with 8 bases in between. The V gene's germline CDR1 is LGHNT and CDR2 FRNRAP.

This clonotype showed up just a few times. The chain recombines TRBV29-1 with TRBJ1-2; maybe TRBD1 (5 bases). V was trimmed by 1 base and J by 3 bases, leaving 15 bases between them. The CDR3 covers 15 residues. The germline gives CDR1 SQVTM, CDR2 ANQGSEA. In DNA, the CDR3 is TGCAGCGTTGAAGGATTGGGCAGGGTTTACTATGGCTACACCTTC. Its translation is CSVEGLGRVYYGYTF.

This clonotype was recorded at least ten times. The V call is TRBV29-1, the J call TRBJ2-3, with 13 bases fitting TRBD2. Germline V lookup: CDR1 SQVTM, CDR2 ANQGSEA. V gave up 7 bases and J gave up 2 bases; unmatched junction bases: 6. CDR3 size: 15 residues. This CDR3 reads CSGGGLAGPTDTQYF. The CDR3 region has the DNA TGCAGCGGGGGGGGACTAGCGGGACCCACAGATACGCAGTATTTT.

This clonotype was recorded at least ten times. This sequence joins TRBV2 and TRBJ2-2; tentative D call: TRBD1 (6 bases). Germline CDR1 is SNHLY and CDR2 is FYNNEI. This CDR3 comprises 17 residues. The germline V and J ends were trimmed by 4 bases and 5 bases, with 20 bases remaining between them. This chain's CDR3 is CASSGSTNRDVTGELFF. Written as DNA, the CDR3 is TGTGCCAGCAGTGGCAGTACGAACAGGGATGTGACCGGGGAGCTGTTTTTT.

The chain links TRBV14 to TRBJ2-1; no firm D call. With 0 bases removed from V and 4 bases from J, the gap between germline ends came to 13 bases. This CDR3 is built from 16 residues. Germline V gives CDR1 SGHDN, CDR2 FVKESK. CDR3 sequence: CASSQDKGDFYNEQFF. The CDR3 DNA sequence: TGTGCCAGCAGCCAAGATAAGGGTGATTTTTACAATGAGCAGTTCTTC.

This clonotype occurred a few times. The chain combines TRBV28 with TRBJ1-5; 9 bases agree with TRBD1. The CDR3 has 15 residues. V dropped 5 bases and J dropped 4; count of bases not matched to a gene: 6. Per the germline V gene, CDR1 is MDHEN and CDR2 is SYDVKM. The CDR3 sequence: CASSTSGTGNQPQHF. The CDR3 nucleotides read TGTGCCAGCAGTACAAGCGGGACAGGGAATCAGCCCCAGCATTTT.

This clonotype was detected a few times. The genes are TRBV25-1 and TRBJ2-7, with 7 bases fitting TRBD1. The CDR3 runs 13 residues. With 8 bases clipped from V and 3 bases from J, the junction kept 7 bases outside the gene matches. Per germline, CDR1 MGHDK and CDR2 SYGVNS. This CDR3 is CASGHGQVYEQYF. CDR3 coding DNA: TGTGCCAGCGGGCACGGACAGGTCTACGAGCAGTACTTC.

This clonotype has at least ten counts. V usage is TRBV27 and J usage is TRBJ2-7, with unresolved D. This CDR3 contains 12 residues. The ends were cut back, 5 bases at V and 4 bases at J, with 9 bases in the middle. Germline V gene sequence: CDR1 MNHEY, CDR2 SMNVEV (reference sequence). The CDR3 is CASSPNSYEQYF. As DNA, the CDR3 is TGTGCCAGCAGTCCCAATTCATACGAGCAGTACTTC.

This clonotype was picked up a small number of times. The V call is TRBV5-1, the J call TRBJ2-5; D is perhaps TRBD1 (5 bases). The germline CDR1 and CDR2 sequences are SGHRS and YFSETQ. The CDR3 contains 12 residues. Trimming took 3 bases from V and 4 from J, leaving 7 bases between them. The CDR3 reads CASSSTAETQYF. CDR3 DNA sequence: TGCGCCAGCAGCTCGACAGCAGAGACCCAGTACTTC.

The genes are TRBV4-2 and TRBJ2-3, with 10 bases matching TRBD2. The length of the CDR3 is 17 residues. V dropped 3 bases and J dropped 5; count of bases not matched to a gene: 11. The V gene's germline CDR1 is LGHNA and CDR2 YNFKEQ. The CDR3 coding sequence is TGTGCCAGCAGCCAGGGAACTAGCGGGAATCTAGAAGATACGCAGTATTTT. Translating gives CASSQGTSGNLEDTQYF.

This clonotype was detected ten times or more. As DNA, the CDR3 is TGTGCCAGCAGGGGGAACCCCTTGAGCACTGAAGCTTTCTTT. Its protein product is CASRGNPLSTEAFF. This chain joins TRBV2 and TRBJ1-1; D uncertain. The V gene lost 6 bases and the J gene lost 4 bases, with 15 bases spanning the gap. The CDR3 has 14 amino acids. Germline loops: CDR1 SNHLY, CDR2 FYNNEI.

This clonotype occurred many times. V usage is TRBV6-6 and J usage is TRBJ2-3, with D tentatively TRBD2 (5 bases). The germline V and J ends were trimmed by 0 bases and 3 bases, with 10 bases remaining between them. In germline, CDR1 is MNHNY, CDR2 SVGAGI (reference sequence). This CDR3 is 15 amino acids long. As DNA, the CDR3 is TGTGCCAGCAGTTACTCGTTCGGGAAGACAGATACGCAGTATTTT. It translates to CASSYSFGKTDTQYF.

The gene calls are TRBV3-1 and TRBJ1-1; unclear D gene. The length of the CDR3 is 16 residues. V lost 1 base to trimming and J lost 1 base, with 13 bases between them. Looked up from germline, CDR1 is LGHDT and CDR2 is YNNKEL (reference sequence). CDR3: CASSQVEKGWNTEAFF. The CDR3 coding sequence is TGTGCCAGCAGCCAAGTCGAAAAGGGATGGAACACTGAAGCTTTCTTT.